This TCR beta chain derives from a study of T cell changes during pregnancy in multiple sclerosis. Germline V lookup: CDR1 SGHRS, CDR2 YFSETQ. There are 15 residues in the CDR3. Trimming removed 5 bases from V and 3 bases from J, with 14 bases in between. The repertoire was sequenced with immunoSEQ multiplex PCR; TCRdb's copy has only in-frame clones and lacks some. The sample consists of fewer than 45,000 clones, roughly nine tenths of them appearing once. This material consisted of peripheral blood, taken in the third trimester of pregnancy. This chain links TRBV5-1 with TRBJ2-2, with TRBD2 as a possible D gene (7 bases). This receptor was obtained from a female donor in good health, enrolled as a control in a pregnancy study. In nucleotides, the CDR3 is TGCGCCAGCAGTCAGGCGGGGGCGGACACCGGGGAGCTGTTTTTT. Translation gives CASSQAGADTGELFF.